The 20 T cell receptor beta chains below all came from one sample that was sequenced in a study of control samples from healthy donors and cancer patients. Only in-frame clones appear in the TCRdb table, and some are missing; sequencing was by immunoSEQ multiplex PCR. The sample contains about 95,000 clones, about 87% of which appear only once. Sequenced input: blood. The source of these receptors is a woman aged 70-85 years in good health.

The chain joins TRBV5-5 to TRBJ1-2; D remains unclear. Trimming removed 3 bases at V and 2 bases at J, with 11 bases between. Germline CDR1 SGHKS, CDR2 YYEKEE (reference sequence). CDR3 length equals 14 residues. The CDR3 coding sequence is TGTGCCAGCAGCTGGGAACAGACAAACTATGGCTACACCTTC. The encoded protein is CASSWEQTNYGYTF. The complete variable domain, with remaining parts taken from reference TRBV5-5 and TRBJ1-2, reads DAGVTQSPTHLIKTRGQQVTLRCSPISGHKSVSWYQQVLGQGPQFIFQYYEKEERGRGNFPDRFSARQFPNYSSELNVNALLLGDSALYLCASSWEQTNYGYTFGSGTRLTVV.

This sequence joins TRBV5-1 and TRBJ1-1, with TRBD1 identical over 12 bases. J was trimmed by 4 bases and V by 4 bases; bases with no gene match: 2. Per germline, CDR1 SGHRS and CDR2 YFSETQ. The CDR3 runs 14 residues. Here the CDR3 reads CASSGGQGATEAFF. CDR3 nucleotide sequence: TGCGCCAGCAGCGGGGGACAGGGGGCCACTGAAGCTTTCTTT.

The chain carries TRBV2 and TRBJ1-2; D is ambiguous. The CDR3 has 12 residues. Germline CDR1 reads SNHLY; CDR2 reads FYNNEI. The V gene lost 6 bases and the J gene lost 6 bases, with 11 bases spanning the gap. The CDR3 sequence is CASSPTNDGYTF. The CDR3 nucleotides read TGTGCCAGCAGCCCAACCAACGATGGCTACACCTTC.

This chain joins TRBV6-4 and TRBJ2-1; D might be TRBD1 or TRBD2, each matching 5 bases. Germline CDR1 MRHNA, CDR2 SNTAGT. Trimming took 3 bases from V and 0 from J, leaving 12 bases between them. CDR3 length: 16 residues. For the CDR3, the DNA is TGTGCCAGCAGTGAGTATGGGGGAAGCTCCTACAATGAGCAGTTCTTC. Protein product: CASSEYGGSSYNEQFF.

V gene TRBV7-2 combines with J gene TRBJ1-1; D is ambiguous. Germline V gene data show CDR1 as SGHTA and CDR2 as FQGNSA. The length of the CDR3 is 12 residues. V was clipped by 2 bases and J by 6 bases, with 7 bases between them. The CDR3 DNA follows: TGTGCCAGCAGCTTACCCTCCCCTGAAGCTTTCTTT. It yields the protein CASSLPSPEAFF.

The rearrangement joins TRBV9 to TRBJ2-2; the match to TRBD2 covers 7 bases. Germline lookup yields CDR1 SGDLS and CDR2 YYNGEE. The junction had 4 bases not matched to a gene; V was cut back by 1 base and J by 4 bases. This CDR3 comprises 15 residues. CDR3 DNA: TGTGCCAGCAGCGTAAGGGGCGGGGGCACCGGGGAGCTGTTTTTT. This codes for CASSVRGGGTGELFF.

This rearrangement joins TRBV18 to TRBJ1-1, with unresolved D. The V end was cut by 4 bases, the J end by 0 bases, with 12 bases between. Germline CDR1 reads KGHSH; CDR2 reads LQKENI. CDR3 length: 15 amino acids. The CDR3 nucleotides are TGTGCCAGCTCACTATTGTCGGACTTGAACACTGAAGCTTTCTTT. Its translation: CASSLLSDLNTEAFF. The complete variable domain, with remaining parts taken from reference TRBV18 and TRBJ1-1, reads NAGVMQNPRHLVRRRGQEARLRCSPMKGHSHVYWYRQLPEEGLKFMVYLQKENIIDESGMPKERFSAEFPKEGPSILRIQQVVRGDSAAYFCASSLLSDLNTEAFFGQGTRLTVV.

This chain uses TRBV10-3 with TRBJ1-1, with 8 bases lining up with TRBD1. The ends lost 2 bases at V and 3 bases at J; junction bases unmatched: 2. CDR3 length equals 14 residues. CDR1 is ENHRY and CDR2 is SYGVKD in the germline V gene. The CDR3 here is CAISEQGADTEAFF. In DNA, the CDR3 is TGTGCCATCAGTGAGCAGGGGGCCGACACTGAAGCTTTCTTT.

CDR3 nucleotides: TGTGCCAGCAGTCATCAGAGGGTCAGGGATTCACCCCTCCACTTT. Protein: CASSHQRVRDSPLHF. The J gene is TRBJ1-6, the V gene TRBV6-5; maybe TRBD1 (5 bases). In germline, CDR1 is MNHEY, CDR2 SVGAGI. The CDR3 has 15 residues. The V end was cut by 5 bases, the J end by 8 bases, with 16 bases between.

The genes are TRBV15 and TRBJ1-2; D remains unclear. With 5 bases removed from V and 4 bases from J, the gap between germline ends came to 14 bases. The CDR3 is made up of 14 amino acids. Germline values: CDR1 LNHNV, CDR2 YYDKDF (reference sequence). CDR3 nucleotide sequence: TGTGCCACCAGCTCAACCACCTCACCCTATGGCTACACCTTC. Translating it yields CATSSTTSPYGYTF.

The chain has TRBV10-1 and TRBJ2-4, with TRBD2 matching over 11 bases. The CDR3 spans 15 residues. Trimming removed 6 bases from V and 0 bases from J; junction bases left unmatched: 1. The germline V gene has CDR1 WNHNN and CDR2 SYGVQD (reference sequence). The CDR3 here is CASRGLAVAKNIQYF. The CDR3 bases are TGCGCCAGCAGGGGACTAGCGGTAGCCAAAAACATTCAGTACTTC.

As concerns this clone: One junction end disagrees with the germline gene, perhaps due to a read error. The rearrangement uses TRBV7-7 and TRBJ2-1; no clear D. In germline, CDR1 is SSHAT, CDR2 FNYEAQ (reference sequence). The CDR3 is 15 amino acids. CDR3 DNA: TGTGCTAGCAGCTTAGCTATCAGTAACTACAATGAGCAGTTCTTC. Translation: CASSLAISNYNEQFF.

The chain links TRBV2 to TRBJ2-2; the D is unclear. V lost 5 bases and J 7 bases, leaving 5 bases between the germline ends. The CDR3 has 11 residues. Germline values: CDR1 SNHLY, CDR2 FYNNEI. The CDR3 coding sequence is TGTGCCAGCAGTCCATACGGGGAGCTGTTTTTT. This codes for CASSPYGELFF. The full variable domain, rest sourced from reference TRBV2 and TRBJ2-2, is EPEVTQTPSHQVTQMGQEVILRCVPISNHLYFYWYRQILGQKVEFLVSFYNNEISEKSEIFDDQFSVERPDGSNFTLKIRSTKLEDSAMYFCASSPYGELFFGEGSRLTVL.

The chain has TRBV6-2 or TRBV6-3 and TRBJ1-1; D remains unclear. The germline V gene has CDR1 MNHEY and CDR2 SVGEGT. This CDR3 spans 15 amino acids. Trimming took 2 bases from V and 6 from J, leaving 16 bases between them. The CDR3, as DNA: TGTGCCAGCAGTTACGGTTTTTTCCCTCGGGCTGAAGCTTTCTTT. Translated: CASSYGFFPRAEAFF.

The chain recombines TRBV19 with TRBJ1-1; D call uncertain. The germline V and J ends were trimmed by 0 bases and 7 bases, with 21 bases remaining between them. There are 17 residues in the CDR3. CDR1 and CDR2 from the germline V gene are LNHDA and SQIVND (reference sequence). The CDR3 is CASSIDGSPARMGEAFF. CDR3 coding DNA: TGTGCCAGTAGTATAGATGGTAGTCCGGCCAGGATGGGTGAAGCTTTCTTT.

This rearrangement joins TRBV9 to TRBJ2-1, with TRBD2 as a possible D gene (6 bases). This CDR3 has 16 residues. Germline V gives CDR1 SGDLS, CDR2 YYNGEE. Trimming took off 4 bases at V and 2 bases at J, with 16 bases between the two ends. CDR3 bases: TGTGCCAGCAGCACCACCCTAGCGACTGCCTACAATGAGCAGTTCTTC. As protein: CASSTTLATAYNEQFF.

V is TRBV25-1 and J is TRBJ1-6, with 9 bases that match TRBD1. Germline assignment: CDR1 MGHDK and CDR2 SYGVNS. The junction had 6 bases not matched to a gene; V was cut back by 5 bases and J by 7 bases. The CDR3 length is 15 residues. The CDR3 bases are TGTGCCAGCAGTAGTTGGGGACAGGGAAATTCACCCCTCCACTTT. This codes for CASSSWGQGNSPLHF.

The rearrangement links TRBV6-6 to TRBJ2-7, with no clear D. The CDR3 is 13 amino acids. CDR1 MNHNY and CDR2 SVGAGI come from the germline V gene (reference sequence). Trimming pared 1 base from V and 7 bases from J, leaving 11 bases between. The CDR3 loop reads CASSYLPYEEQYF. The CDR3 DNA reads TGTGCCAGCAGTTACTTACCCTACGAGGAGCAGTACTTC.

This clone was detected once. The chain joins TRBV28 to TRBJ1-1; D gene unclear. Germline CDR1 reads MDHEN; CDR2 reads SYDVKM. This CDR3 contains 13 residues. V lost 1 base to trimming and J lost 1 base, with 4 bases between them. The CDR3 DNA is TGTGCCAGCAGTTTATTGGGGAACACTGAAGCTTTCTTT. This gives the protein CASSLLGNTEAFF.

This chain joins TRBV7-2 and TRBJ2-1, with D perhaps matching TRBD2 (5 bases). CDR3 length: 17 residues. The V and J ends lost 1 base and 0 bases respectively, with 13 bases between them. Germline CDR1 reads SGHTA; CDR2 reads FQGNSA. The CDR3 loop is CASSLGPGLISYNEQFF. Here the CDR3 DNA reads TGTGCCAGCAGCTTAGGTCCTGGACTCATCTCCTACAATGAGCAGTTCTTC.